This T cell receptor (beta chain) was profiled in a study of identical twins. The CDR3 sequence is 15 residues long. Per the germline V gene, CDR1 is MNHEY and CDR2 is SVGAGI. V lost 0 bases, J lost 3 bases, and 12 bases lay in between. The sample holds a few counts of this clonotype. The antigen remains undetermined. With no exceptions, donors were healthy Caucasians. General study points: Analyses of zero insertions could, in part, be confounded by invariant MAIT and iNKT cells. Beta clonotypes that were abundant in cord blood contained fewer insertions, a pattern absent from memory repertoires.

TCRdb independently ran MiXCR on the 5' RACE reads; one entry per CDR3 protein. The data hold some 460,000 distinct CDR3 sequences, with 12% to 15% observed a single time. These records were also assigned to another study, of yellow fever vaccine responses in identical twins. That study reports: Twins reportedly had a vaccine T cell response that seemed partly convergent, partly personalized.

Specimen: CD4+ T cells sorted from blood. This receptor was obtained from a woman aged 18-35 years in good health. The V call is TRBV6-5, the J call TRBJ2-7; possibly TRBD1 or TRBD2 for D (5 bases each). CDR3 amino acids: CASSYSGGINYEQYF. The CDR3 nucleotides are TGTGCCAGCAGTTACTCTGGGGGAATTAACTACGAGCAGTACTTC.